This T cell receptor (beta chain) was identified in a study of beta chain features in type 1 diabetes. Whole-study context: Sorted cell examination encompassed approximately 98,000,000 cells across all samples. Study-wide results and limits: No resolution was reached here on whether HLA type influences TCRB rearrangement. Moderate yet significant TCRB CDR3 shortening was seen in Type 1 diabetes patients in all four CD4+ subsets.

The authors reverse transcribed all of the isolated RNA, so sequencing captured expressed TCRB transcripts. The assay was immunoSEQ multiplex PCR, and TCRdb's table has in-frame clones only and misses some. Of over 150,000 clones listed, 7.5% to 10% were seen once; the top ten hold 0.65%. The germline V and J ends were trimmed by 5 bases and 1 base, with 18 bases remaining between them. Germline V CDR1 and CDR2: SQVTM, ANQGSEA. This CDR3 spans 16 amino acids. There are many counts of this clone. Its antigen remains unknown. A sort by CD45RO/CCR7/CD25/CD127/CD95/CD27 yielded CD4+ naive, central memory, regulatory and stem cell-like memory cells.

This chain links TRBV29-1 with TRBJ1-3; maybe TRBD1 (5 bases). The clonotype originates from a man between 18 and 35 years old in good health. Sequenced input: central memory CD4+ T cells from blood. CDR3 in amino acids: CSVSGTLKGSGNTIYF. The CDR3 nucleotides read TGCAGCGTTAGCGGGACCCTTAAGGGTTCTGGAAACACCATATATTTT. The full variable domain, its missing parts supplied by reference TRBV29-1 and TRBJ1-3, is SAVISQKPSRDICQRGTSLTIQCQVDSQVTMMFWYRQQPGQSLTLIATANQGSEATYESGFVIDKFPISRPNLTFSTLTVSNMSPEDSSIYLCSVSGTLKGSGNTIYFGEGSWLTVV.